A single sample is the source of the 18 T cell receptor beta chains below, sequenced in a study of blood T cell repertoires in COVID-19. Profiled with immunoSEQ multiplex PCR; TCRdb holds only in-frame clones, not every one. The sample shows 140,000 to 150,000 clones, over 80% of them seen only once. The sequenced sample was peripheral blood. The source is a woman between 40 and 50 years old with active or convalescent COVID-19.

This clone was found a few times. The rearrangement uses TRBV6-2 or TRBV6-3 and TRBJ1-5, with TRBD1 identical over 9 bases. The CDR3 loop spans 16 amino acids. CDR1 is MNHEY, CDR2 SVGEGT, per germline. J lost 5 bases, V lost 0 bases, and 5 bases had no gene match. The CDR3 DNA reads TGTGCCAGCAGTTACTCACTACGGACAGGGGATCAGCCCCAGCATTTT. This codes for CASSYSLRTGDQPQHF.

The CDR3 spells CACQRSANSPLHF. CDR3 DNA: TGTGCCTGTCAGAGGTCGGCGAATTCACCCCTCCACTTT. J is TRBJ1-6 and V is TRBV30; D gene ambiguous. CDR3 size: 13 residues. Per the germline V gene, CDR1 is GTSNPN and CDR2 is SVGIG (reference sequence). Trimming pared 6 bases from V and 7 bases from J, leaving 13 bases between.

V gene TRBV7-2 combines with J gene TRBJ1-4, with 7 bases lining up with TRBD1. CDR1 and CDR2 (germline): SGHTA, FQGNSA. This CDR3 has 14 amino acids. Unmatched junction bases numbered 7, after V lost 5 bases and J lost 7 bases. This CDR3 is CASSATGAREKLFF. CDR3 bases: TGTGCCAGCAGCGCCACAGGGGCCCGTGAAAAACTGTTTTTT.

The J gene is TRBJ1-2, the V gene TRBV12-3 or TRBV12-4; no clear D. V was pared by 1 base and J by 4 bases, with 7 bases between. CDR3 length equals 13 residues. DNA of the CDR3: TGTGCCAGCAGTTTAGGAGGAGTCTATGGCTACACCTTC. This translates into CASSLGGVYGYTF.

CDR3 sequence: CAWSSSTSGRQFF. Here the CDR3 DNA reads TGTGCCTGGAGTTCCTCGACTAGCGGGAGGCAGTTCTTC. This sequence joins TRBV30 and TRBJ2-1, with 12 bases matching TRBD2. This CDR3 is 13 amino acids long. V dropped 2 bases and J dropped 12; count of bases not matched to a gene: 5. CDR1 is GTSNPN and CDR2 is SVGIG in the germline V gene (reference sequence).

The CDR3 DNA is TGTGCCAGCAGTGAGGACGACAGATACTATGGCTACACCTTC. Protein: CASSEDDRYYGYTF. The rearrangement joins TRBV2 to TRBJ1-2, with a weak D call TRBD1 (5 bases). V was cut by 3 bases and J by 3 bases, with 11 bases left in between. The CDR3 runs to 14 residues. Germline V CDR1 and CDR2: SNHLY, FYNNEI.

Written as DNA, the CDR3 is TGTGCCTGGAGTGTACTGGACAGGGGGAATTCACCCCTCCACTTT. It is translated as CAWSVLDRGNSPLHF. V usage is TRBV30 and J usage is TRBJ1-6; 10 positions agree with TRBD1. The CDR3 spans 15 residues. Per germline, CDR1 GTSNPN and CDR2 SVGIG (reference sequence). The trim removed 0 bases at V and 7 bases at J, leaving 3 bases unmatched.

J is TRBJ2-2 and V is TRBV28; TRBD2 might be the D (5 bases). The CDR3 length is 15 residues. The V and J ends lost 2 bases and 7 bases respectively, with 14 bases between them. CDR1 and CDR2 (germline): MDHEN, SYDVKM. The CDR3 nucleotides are TGTGCCAGCAGTTTAATCCGGGGTAATGGCGGGGAGCTGTTTTTT. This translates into CASSLIRGNGGELFF. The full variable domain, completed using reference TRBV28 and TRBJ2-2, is DVKVTQSSRYLVKRTGEKVFLECVQDMDHENMFWYRQDPGLGLRLIYFSYDVKMKEKGDIPEGYSVSREKKERFSLILESASTNQTSMYLCASSLIRGNGGELFFGEGSRLTVL.

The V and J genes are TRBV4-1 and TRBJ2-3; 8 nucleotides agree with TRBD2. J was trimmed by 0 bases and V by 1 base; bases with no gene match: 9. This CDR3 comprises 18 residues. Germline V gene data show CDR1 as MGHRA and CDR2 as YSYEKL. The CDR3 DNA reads TGCGCCAGCAGCCAAGTCTCTAGGGGCGGGGGGAGCACAGATACGCAGTATTTT. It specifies CASSQVSRGGGSTDTQYF.

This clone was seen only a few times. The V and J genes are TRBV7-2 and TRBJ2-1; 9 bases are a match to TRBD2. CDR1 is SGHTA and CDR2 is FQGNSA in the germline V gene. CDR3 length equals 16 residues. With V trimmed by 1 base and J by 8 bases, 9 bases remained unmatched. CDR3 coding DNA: TGTGCCAGCAGCTTAGGGACTAGCGCCCTTTGGGATGAGCAGTTCTTC. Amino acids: CASSLGTSALWDEQFF.

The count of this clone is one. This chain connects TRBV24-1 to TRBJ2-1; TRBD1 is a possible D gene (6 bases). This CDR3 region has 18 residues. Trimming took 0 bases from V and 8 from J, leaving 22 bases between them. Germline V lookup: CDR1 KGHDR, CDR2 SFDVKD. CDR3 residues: CATSDLRPGQTPLDEQFF. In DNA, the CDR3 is TGTGCCACCAGTGATTTGCGTCCCGGACAGACCCCTCTCGATGAGCAGTTCTTC.

The CDR3 spells CASNPGTGNYEQYF. CDR3 coding DNA: TGCGCCAGCAACCCGGGGACAGGGAACTACGAGCAGTACTTC. This chain connects TRBV5-1 to TRBJ2-7; TRBD1 agrees at 9 bases. The germline V gene has CDR1 SGHRS and CDR2 YFSETQ. V was clipped by 6 bases and J by 3 bases; unmatched bases: 7. The CDR3 runs to 14 residues. The full variable domain, rest sourced from reference TRBV5-1 and TRBJ2-7, is KAGVTQTPRYLIKTRGQQVTLSCSPISGHRSVSWYQQTPGQGLQFLFEYFSETQRNKGNFPGRFSGRQFSNSRSEMNVSTLELGDSALYLCASNPGTGNYEQYFGPGTRLTVT.

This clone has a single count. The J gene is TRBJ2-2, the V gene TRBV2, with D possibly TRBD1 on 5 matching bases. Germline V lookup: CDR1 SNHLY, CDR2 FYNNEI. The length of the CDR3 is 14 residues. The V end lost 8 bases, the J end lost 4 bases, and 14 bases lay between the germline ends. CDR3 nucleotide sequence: TGTGCCAGCCAAACCAGGGTTCGCACCGGGGAGCTGTTTTTT. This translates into CASQTRVRTGELFF.

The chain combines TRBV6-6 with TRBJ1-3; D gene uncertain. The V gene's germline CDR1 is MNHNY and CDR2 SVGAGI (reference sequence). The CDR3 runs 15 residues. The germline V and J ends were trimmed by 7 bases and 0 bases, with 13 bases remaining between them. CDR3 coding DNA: TGTGCCAGCATGGATCAGGTTAGCTCTGGAAACACCATATATTTT. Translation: CASMDQVSSGNTIYF.

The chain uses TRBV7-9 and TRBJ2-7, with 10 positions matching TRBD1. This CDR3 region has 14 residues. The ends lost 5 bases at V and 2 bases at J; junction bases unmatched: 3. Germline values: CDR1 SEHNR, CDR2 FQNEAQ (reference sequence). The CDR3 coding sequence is TGTGCCAGCAGCGTCGGGACAGGGGCCTACGAGCAGTACTTC. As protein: CASSVGTGAYEQYF.

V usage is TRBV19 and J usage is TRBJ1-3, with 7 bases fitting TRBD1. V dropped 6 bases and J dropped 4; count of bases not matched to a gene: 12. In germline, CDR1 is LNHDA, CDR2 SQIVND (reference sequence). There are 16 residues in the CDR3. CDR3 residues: CASRRQGVWSGNTIYF. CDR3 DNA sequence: TGTGCCAGTAGGAGACAGGGCGTTTGGAGCGGAAACACCATATATTTT. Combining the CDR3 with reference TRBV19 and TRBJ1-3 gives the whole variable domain DGGITQSPKYLFRKEGQNVTLSCEQNLNHDAMYWYRQDPGQGLRLIYYSQIVNDFQKGDIAEGYSVSREKKESFPLTVTSAQKNPTAFYLCASRRQGVWSGNTIYFGEGSWLTVV.

CDR3 in amino acids: CASRGRGKRSYNSPLHF. CDR3 DNA: TGTGCCAGCAGAGGGAGAGGGAAACGCTCCTATAATTCACCCCTCCACTTT. The chain has TRBV28 and TRBJ1-6; no clear D. Germline CDR1 and CDR2: MDHEN and SYDVKM. The CDR3 loop spans 17 amino acids. Deletions cut 6 bases from V and 0 bases from J, with 15 bases between.

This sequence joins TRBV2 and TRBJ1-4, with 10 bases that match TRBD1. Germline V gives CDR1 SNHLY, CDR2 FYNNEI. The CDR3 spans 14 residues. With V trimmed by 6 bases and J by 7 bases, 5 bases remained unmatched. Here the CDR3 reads CASRGQGGIEKLFF. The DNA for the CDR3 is TGTGCCAGCAGAGGACAGGGGGGGATTGAAAAACTGTTTTTT.